Below, 26 T cell receptor beta chains from the same sample are listed, as sequenced in a study of CDR3 diversity in severe acne. A single record per CDR3 protein comes from TCRdb applying MiXCR to the PCR reads. This repertoire shows about 86,000 distinct CDR3 sequences, 45% to 65% found once; its top ten account for roughly an eighth. Source material: blood. All receptors come from a male donor in good health, without acne.

This clonotype was recorded a few times. This sequence joins TRBV2 and TRBJ1-5; the D gene is possibly TRBD1 (5 bases). The germline V and J ends were trimmed by 11 bases and 7 bases, with 15 bases remaining between them. The CDR3 spans 12 residues. From germline, CDR1 is SNHLY and CDR2 FYNNEI. In nucleotides, the CDR3 is TGTGCCTGCTCGCTGGGGACCCAGCCCCAGCATTTT. Amino acids: CACSLGTQPQHF.

This chain connects TRBV24-1 to TRBJ1-2; 12 bases match TRBD1. Trimming at V came to 4 bases and at J to 8 bases, leaving 7 bases not matched to a gene. The CDR3 spans 15 residues. Germline CDR1 KGHDR, CDR2 SFDVKD. This CDR3 is CATSEPGQGAGGYTF. CDR3 nucleotides: TGTGCCACCAGTGAGCCGGGACAGGGGGCCGGCGGCTACACCTTC.

This clonotype was seen a handful of times. The chain is built from TRBV19 and TRBJ2-7; D might be TRBD2 (6 bases). V gave up 9 bases and J gave up 7 bases, with 13 bases separating them. This CDR3 has 11 residues. Germline CDR1 is LNHDA and CDR2 is SQIVND (reference sequence). CDR3 sequence reads: CASRSGWEQYF. For the CDR3, the DNA is TGTGCCAGCCGAAGCGGGTGGGAGCAGTACTTC.

Details on this clonotype: It is likely a read error, because the conserved phenylalanine at the end of the CDR3 is missing. This sequence joins TRBV10-1 and TRBJ2-7; D not resolved. This CDR3 spans 13 amino acids. Germline V gene data show CDR1 as WNHNN and CDR2 as SYGVQD (reference sequence). Trimming pared 5 bases from V and 0 bases from J, leaving 8 bases between. CDR3 DNA: TGCGCCAGCAGTAGCGAGATCTCCTACGAGCAGTACCTC. It is translated as CASSSEISYEQYL.

The rearrangement links TRBV20-1 to TRBJ1-3, with D uncertain. Germline loops: CDR1 DFQATT, CDR2 SNEGSKA (reference sequence). CDR3 length: 12 residues. V was trimmed by 5 bases and J by 8 bases, leaving 13 bases between them. In DNA form, the CDR3 reads TGCAGTGCTCCGGCCGAGACGGACACCATATATTTT. Its protein product is CSAPAETDTIYF.

This sequence joins TRBV2 and TRBJ1-1; tentative D call: TRBD1 (5 bases). Germline CDR1 and CDR2: SNHLY and FYNNEI. Between the trimmed V and J ends, which lost 4 bases and 4 bases, there was a span of 7 bases. This CDR3 region has 12 residues. CDR3 coding DNA: TGTGCCAGCAGTGCAGGGTTCACTGAAGCTTTCTTT. Amino acids: CASSAGFTEAFF.

V usage is TRBV12-3 or TRBV12-4 and J usage is TRBJ2-7; 11 bases match TRBD1. CDR3 size: 15 residues. The ends lost 3 bases at V and 5 bases at J; junction bases unmatched: 6. CDR3 bases: TGTGCCAGCAGTTTCGGAAGGACAGGGGGCGACGAGCAGTACTTC. Translation: CASSFGRTGGDEQYF.

As for this clonotype: At one boundary the junction diverges from the germline segment, which might be a read error. CDR3: CGARNRPIYTEAFF. The CDR3 DNA reads TGCGGTGCTAGAAACAGGCCGATTTACACTGAAGCTTTCTTT. The rearrangement uses TRBV20-1 and TRBJ1-1; D is possibly TRBD1 (5 bases). CDR3 size: 14 residues. In germline, CDR1 is DFQATT, CDR2 SNEGSKA (reference sequence).

In regard to this clonotype: No DNA is shown, since the ends of the CDR3 on it are uncertain; the CDR3 is the one TCRdb lists. V is TRBV7-9 and J is TRBJ2-5; no DNA check was done on the table's D call, TRBD1. With termini counted, the CDR3 has 20 amino acids. Germline assignment: CDR1 SEHNR and CDR2 FQNEAQ (reference sequence). This chain's CDR3 is CASSFYICIGTGGEQETQYF.

The chain joins TRBV19 to TRBJ1-5, with D hard to call. CDR1 and CDR2 (germline): LNHDA, SQIVND (reference sequence). The CDR3 sequence is 15 residues long. The V gene lost 1 base and the J gene lost 0 bases, with 7 bases spanning the gap. The CDR3 loop reads CASSIGKNSNQPQHF. Written as DNA, the CDR3 is TGTGCCAGTAGTATAGGGAAGAATAGCAATCAGCCCCAGCATTTT.

This clonotype was seen many times. The chain joins TRBV10-3 to TRBJ1-5; D uncertain. The germline V gene has CDR1 ENHRY and CDR2 SYGVKD. V gave up 0 bases and J gave up 8 bases, with 11 bases separating them. This CDR3 has 14 amino acids. The CDR3 DNA follows: TGTGCCATCAGTGAGTCGCAGTGGACGAAGCCCCAGCATTTT. It codes for CAISESQWTKPQHF.

In its sample, this clonotype was seen many times. The DNA of the CDR3 is TGTGCCAGCAGTTTCGCGTTGGTTTACACTGAAGCTTTCTTT. Its translation is CASSFALVYTEAFF. The genes are TRBV12-3 or TRBV12-4 and TRBJ1-1; D is uncertain. V lost 3 bases and J 3 bases, leaving 11 bases between the germline ends. The CDR3 sequence is 14 residues long.

This chain joins TRBV10-3 and TRBJ2-1, with 12 bases lining up with TRBD2. The CDR3 contains 16 residues. V shed 3 bases, J shed 4 bases, and the junction held 4 bases outside the gene matches. Germline CDR1 ENHRY, CDR2 SYGVKD. CDR3 in amino acids: CAISETLAGGYNEQFF. CDR3 in DNA: TGTGCCATCAGTGAAACACTAGCGGGGGGTTACAATGAGCAGTTCTTC.

This clonotype was counted between two and nine times. The germline gene is not matched at one end of the junction; a read error may be the cause. The rearrangement links TRBV7-7 to TRBJ2-6; D remains ambiguous. The CDR3 extends over 13 amino acids. Germline V gene data show CDR1 as SSHAT and CDR2 as FNYEAQ (reference sequence). The CDR3 DNA is TGTGCTAGCAGCTTAGTTGGGGCCAACGTCCTGACTTTC. Protein sequence: CASSLVGANVLTF.

This clonotype was observed at least ten times. V is TRBV5-1 and J is TRBJ2-3; 7 nucleotides line up with TRBD1. The CDR3 has 14 residues. With V trimmed by 4 bases and J by 2 bases, 4 bases remained unmatched. Looked up from germline, CDR1 is SGHRS and CDR2 is YFSETQ. The CDR3 protein is CASSLTGNTDTQYF. The CDR3 nucleotides are TGCGCCAGCAGCCTGACAGGGAACACAGATACGCAGTATTTT.

On this clonotype itself: Its ends do not fully match the called genes, so a read error is possible. The genes are TRBV7-3 and TRBJ2-5, with D unresolved. The CDR3 covers 8 residues. Germline values: CDR1 SGHTA, CDR2 FQGTGA. This chain's CDR3 is CASSTRDF. The CDR3 DNA reads as TGTGCCAGCAGCACCCGGGACTTC.

This clonotype was seen many times. The chain couples TRBV6-5 to TRBJ2-1, with 12 nucleotides matching TRBD1. Germline V CDR1 and CDR2: MNHEY, SVGAGI. V lost 4 bases, J lost 7 bases, and 5 bases stayed unmatched. This CDR3 comprises 15 residues. CDR3 amino acids: CASSSRGQGANEQFF. In DNA form, the CDR3 reads TGTGCCAGCAGTTCCCGGGGACAGGGGGCGAATGAGCAGTTCTTC.

This clonotype was observed many times. The chain couples TRBV7-9 to TRBJ1-6; D is perhaps TRBD1 (5 bases). The CDR3 extends over 14 amino acids. Germline CDR1 reads SEHNR; CDR2 reads FQNEAQ (reference sequence). V was pared by 3 bases and J by 6 bases, with 9 bases between. CDR3 coding DNA: TGTGCCAGCAGCTTGGCGGACATTAATTCACCCCTCCACTTT. Its protein product is CASSLADINSPLHF.

In the case of this clonotype: The junction departs from the called germline gene at one end, perhaps through a read error. The V call is TRBV20-1, the J call TRBJ1-1; TRBD1 might be the D (5 bases). This CDR3 comprises 14 residues. Germline loops: CDR1 DFQATT, CDR2 SNEGSKA (reference sequence). CDR3 DNA: TGCGGTGCTACAAACTCGGGGGTGAGTACTGAAGCTTTCTTT. This sequence encodes CGATNSGVSTEAFF.

The rearrangement joins TRBV5-4 to TRBJ1-6; D gene unclear. V shed 7 bases and J shed 2 bases, with 10 bases lying between them. The CDR3 has 14 residues. Germline assignment: CDR1 SGHNT and CDR2 YYREEE (reference sequence). The CDR3 DNA follows: TGTGCCAGCGGGATCCGCACCTATAATTCACCCCTCCACTTT. This translates into CASGIRTYNSPLHF. The whole variable domain, filled in from reference TRBV5-4 and TRBJ1-6, reads ETGVTQSPTHLIKTRGQQVTLRCSSQSGHNTVSWYQQALGQGPQFIFQYYREEENGRGNFPPRFSGLQFPNYSSELNVNALELDDSALYLCASGIRTYNSPLHFGNGTRLTVT.

This clonotype was seen a handful of times. The V gene is TRBV19, the J gene TRBJ2-2; 10 nucleotides match TRBD1. CDR1 and CDR2 from the germline V gene are LNHDA and SQIVND (reference sequence). V shed 4 bases, J shed 1 base, and the junction held 3 bases outside the gene matches. This CDR3 has 16 residues. CDR3 bases: TGTGCCAGTAGTAAGTGGGACAGGGGGAACACCGGGGAGCTGTTTTTT. Protein product: CASSKWDRGNTGELFF.

This chain links TRBV20-1 with TRBJ2-2, with a weak D call TRBD1 (6 bases). Trimming took 3 bases from V and 3 from J, leaving 17 bases between them. Germline values: CDR1 DFQATT, CDR2 SNEGSKA (reference sequence). This CDR3 is built from 16 residues. The CDR3 DNA reads as TGCAGTGCTAGTACCAGGGGAGATGGCTACACCGGGGAGCTGTTTTTT. Translating it yields CSASTRGDGYTGELFF.

The table lists this clonotype with many counts. The chain recombines TRBV30 with TRBJ2-3; D unclear. Looked up from germline, CDR1 is GTSNPN and CDR2 is SVGIG (reference sequence). The CDR3 contains 10 residues. The V end was cut by 1 base, the J end by 6 bases, with 2 bases between. CDR3 in amino acids: CAWSGDTQYF. The CDR3 region has the DNA TGTGCCTGGAGTGGCGATACGCAGTATTTT.

As for this clonotype: This may be a read error: a much more frequent sequence differs by one nucleotide. The CDR3 ends on some other residue instead of the conserved phenylalanine or tryptophan, so this is likely a read error. The V call is TRBV6-6, the J call TRBJ1-1; a weak D match, TRBD1 (6 bases). V dropped 5 bases and J dropped 3 bases, with 13 bases sitting between them. This CDR3 contains 14 residues. CDR1 MNHNY and CDR2 SVGAGI come from the germline V gene (reference sequence). Here the CDR3 reads CASSERGLDTEAFS. The CDR3 coding sequence is TGTGCCAGCAGTGAACGGGGGCTCGACACTGAAGCTTTCTCT.

The chain is built from TRBV29-1 and TRBJ2-5; 9 bases match TRBD2. TRBJ2-1 explains the end of the DNA better; the J call may be wrong. The CDR3 has 13 amino acids. CDR1 and CDR2 from the germline V gene are SQVTM and ANQGSEA. The CDR3 loop reads CSLAGGGFDEQFF. For the CDR3, the DNA is TGCAGCTTGGCGGGAGGGGGATTTGATGAGCAGTTCTTC.

This sequence joins TRBV7-9 and TRBJ2-1, with TRBD2 matching over 9 bases. There are 15 residues in the CDR3. V lost 3 bases and J lost 5; bases outside the gene matches: 5. CDR1 and CDR2 (germline): SEHNR, FQNEAQ (reference sequence). CDR3 in amino acids: CASSFLAGRNNEQFF. DNA for the CDR3: TGTGCCAGCAGCTTTCTAGCGGGAAGAAACAATGAGCAGTTCTTC.